This TCR beta chain originates from a study of T-cell reconstitution after alpha-beta-depleted transplantation in children. Study-level findings and limits: After transplant, high TCRbeta diversity at day 60 in some patients arose from surviving recipient T cells and thymic progenitors. At one year after transplant, newly produced T cells mostly accounted for T-cell counts and diversity. By about two months after transplant, alpha-beta T cells reportedly arose from several hundred graft clones that had expanded.

Germline lookup yields CDR1 SQVTM and CDR2 ANQGSEA. This CDR3 contains 13 residues. V lost 6 bases and J lost 4; bases outside the gene matches: 8. Researchers prepared the TCRbeta library using unique molecular identifiers, the study reports. TCRdb independently ran MiXCR on the PCR reads; one entry per CDR3 protein. The sample includes some 350,000 distinct CDR3 sequences, under 20% of them seen just once. This clonotype has just a few counts. The antigen remains undetermined. V gene TRBV29-1 combines with J gene TRBJ2-5, with 7 nucleotides matching TRBD2. The source of this sequence is a male patient under 10 years old who had a stem cell transplant for acute lymphoblastic leukemia, so the T cells may come from the graft donor. The source was PBMCs, mostly from graft donor cells, collected 360 days after TCRalphabeta/CD19-depleted stem cell transplant. The CDR3 coding sequence is TGCAGCGTGCCCCTGAGGGAGGGAGAGACCCAGTACTTC. It is translated as CSVPLREGETQYF.